This T cell receptor (beta chain) was found in a study of T cell repertoires in aging, cancer and after chemotherapy. Study conclusions and caveats: Lymphoid organ infiltration in hematological cancer patients may impair thymic emigration or peripheral T cell expansion.

On this clonotype itself: No antigen is known for it.

TCR beta rearrangements were amplified from peripheral blood genomic DNA. Rearranged V-D-J TRB sequences were amplified with a mixed TRB-A/B primer pool. TCRdb independently ran MiXCR on the multiplex PCR reads; one entry per CDR3 protein. The data contain 4,500 to 5,500 distinct CDR3 sequences, 30% to 40% of them seen just once; the ten biggest clones take up about a fifth. J lost 0 bases, V lost 6 bases, and 11 bases had no gene match. CDR1 and CDR2 from the germline V gene are DFQATT and SNEGSKA (reference sequence). This CDR3 contains 16 residues. The TCR sequence derives from a human donor with a blood cancer. The donor label of this sample is uncertain. Specimen: blood. The chain links TRBV20-1 to TRBJ1-2; 9 bases are shared with TRBD1. CDR3: CSAPTTGGVANYGYTF. The DNA of the CDR3 is TGCAGTGCACCTACTACAGGGGGCGTCGCTAACTATGGCTACACCTTC.